This entry lists 13 T cell receptor beta chains sequenced from one sample in a study of T-cell reconstitution after alpha-beta-depleted transplantation in children. Unique molecular identifiers were incorporated during preparation of the TCRbeta library. Each CDR3 protein is one row after TCRdb ran MiXCR on the PCR reads. The sample yields some 390,000 distinct CDR3 sequences, around 21% seen once. Material: PBMCs from the stem cell graft donor, obtained from the stem cell graft. These receptors were taken from a human donor who donated a stem cell graft to a child with acute myeloid leukemia.

This clonotype was seen ten or more times. The chain has TRBV28 and TRBJ2-7; D ambiguous. This CDR3 comprises 11 residues. V was pared by 6 bases and J by 2 bases, with 5 bases between. Germline V CDR1 and CDR2: MDHEN, SYDVKM. The CDR3 spells CASSSPYEQYF. Written as DNA, the CDR3 is TGTGCCAGCAGCTCCCCCTACGAGCAGTACTTC.

The V call is TRBV18, the J call TRBJ2-3; no firm D call. Trimming shortened V by 2 bases and J by 2 bases, and 11 bases separated the two germline ends. This CDR3 has 15 amino acids. The germline V gene encodes CDR1 KGHSH and CDR2 LQKENI. DNA for the CDR3: TGTGCCAGCTCACCAACCGAGACCACCACAGATACGCAGTATTTT. Amino acids: CASSPTETTTDTQYF.

The genes are TRBV28 and TRBJ2-7; weak D call: TRBD2 (5 bases). Germline values: CDR1 MDHEN, CDR2 SYDVKM. The CDR3 is 13 residues long. V was clipped by 2 bases and J by 6 bases, with 11 bases between them. This chain's CDR3 is CASSLGRWGEQYF. In DNA form, the CDR3 reads TGTGCCAGCAGTTTAGGGAGATGGGGCGAGCAGTACTTC.

This clonotype was observed many times. The chain recombines TRBV20-1 with TRBJ2-5; D uncertain. Per germline, CDR1 DFQATT and CDR2 SNEGSKA (reference sequence). The CDR3 extends over 12 amino acids. V lost 5 bases, J lost 2 bases, and 9 bases lay in between. This chain's CDR3 is CSALGRQETQYF. CDR3 DNA sequence: TGCAGTGCTTTAGGGCGACAAGAGACCCAGTACTTC.

This clonotype has just a few counts. The chain recombines TRBV12-3 or TRBV12-4 with TRBJ2-3; D is unresolved. The CDR3 is 13 residues long. The V gene lost 5 bases and the J gene lost 11 bases, with 17 bases spanning the gap. The CDR3, as DNA: TGTGCCAGCAGTATTACGGACGACTTGGTGCAGTATTTT. It translates to CASSITDDLVQYF.

The table lists this clonotype with many counts. The V call is TRBV29-1, the J call TRBJ2-7; D is undetermined. The V end lost 5 bases, the J end lost 1 base, and 24 bases lay between the germline ends. The CDR3 is 17 amino acids. Germline CDR1 SQVTM, CDR2 ANQGSEA. The CDR3 nucleotides are TGCAGCGTTAAATTGGGTGTTGGGGTTAGGAATTCCTACGAGCAGTACTTC. It codes for CSVKLGVGVRNSYEQYF.

This clonotype showed up just a few times. The rearrangement links TRBV12-3 or TRBV12-4 to TRBJ2-5; the match to TRBD2 covers 11 bases. The V and J ends lost 5 bases and 5 bases, in that order; junction bases with no gene match: 7. The CDR3 sequence is 15 residues long. DNA for the CDR3: TGTGCCAGCAGTCTTAGCGGGAGGGCCCATGAGACCCAGTACTTC. It translates to CASSLSGRAHETQYF.

This clonotype was recorded a few times. V is TRBV5-1 and J is TRBJ2-7, with 7 nucleotides matching TRBD2. Germline lookup yields CDR1 SGHRS and CDR2 YFSETQ. This CDR3 has 14 amino acids. Trimming cost V 5 bases and J 2 bases; bases outside gene matches: 7. The DNA for the CDR3 is TGCGCCAGCAGTGTGAGCGGGATGACCTACGAGCAGTACTTC. Its protein product is CASSVSGMTYEQYF.

This clonotype was picked up a small number of times. The chain is built from TRBV10-3 and TRBJ1-2; 9 bases fit TRBD1. The germline V gene encodes CDR1 ENHRY and CDR2 SYGVKD. The CDR3 contains 15 residues. With 1 base clipped from V and 4 bases from J, the junction kept 4 bases outside the gene matches. CDR3 DNA sequence: TGTGCCATCAGTGAGTACCAGACAGGGGGCTATGGCTACACCTTC. This encodes CAISEYQTGGYGYTF.

The chain has TRBV6-5 and TRBJ2-7, with D uncertain. Germline V gene lookup returns CDR1 MNHEY and CDR2 SVGAGI. V lost 4 bases, J lost 2 bases, and 18 bases lay in between. This CDR3 has 16 amino acids. The DNA for the CDR3 is TGTGCCAGCAGTTCCCGAACAGCGAGGCAGCCCTACGAGCAGTACTTC. It encodes CASSSRTARQPYEQYF.

CDR3 bases: TGTGCCACCAGCAGAGGGATAACTAGCGGGACCTACGAGCAGTACTTC. This sequence encodes CATSRGITSGTYEQYF. This rearrangement joins TRBV15 to TRBJ2-7, with 10 bases aligning to TRBD2. The trim removed 1 base at V and 2 bases at J, leaving 5 bases unmatched. The CDR3 is 16 amino acids. Germline V gives CDR1 LNHNV, CDR2 YYDKDF (reference sequence).

J is TRBJ1-3 and V is TRBV11-2; perhaps TRBD1 as D (5 bases). The germline V and J ends were trimmed by 2 bases and 3 bases, with 11 bases remaining between them. In germline, CDR1 is SGHAT, CDR2 FQNNGV. This CDR3 is built from 15 residues. The CDR3 coding sequence is TGTGCCAGCAGCTTATGGGGCCTTCTTGGAAACACCATATATTTT. Translating it yields CASSLWGLLGNTIYF.

This clonotype was found many times. V is TRBV12-3 or TRBV12-4 and J is TRBJ2-7, with 7 positions matching TRBD1. Trimming at V came to 5 bases and at J to 5 bases, leaving 3 bases not matched to a gene. The CDR3 is 12 amino acids. The DNA for the CDR3 is TGTGCCAGCAGTCCCGGGACAGACGAGCAGTACTTC. Translation: CASSPGTDEQYF.